This note documents a single T cell receptor (beta chain) sequence. As yet, its antigen is unknown. The data originate from a study of response to subunit inactivated influenza vaccine. Findings of the study overall: The authors proposed limited new T cell recruitment per seasonal influenza vaccination.

The CDR3 is 16 residues long. V was pared by 3 bases and J by 4 bases, with 10 bases of the junction left unmatched. The V gene's germline CDR1 is SGHTA and CDR2 FQGNSA. TCRdb re-derived calls from the RT-PCR reads in MiXCR, one entry per CDR3 protein. This table holds around 520,000 distinct CDR3 sequences, about 25% found once. The gene calls are TRBV7-2 and TRBJ1-1; 8 bases fit TRBD1. The sequence derives from a middle-aged man who received an inactivated influenza vaccine. This specimen was CD4+ T cells sorted from PBMCs, taken 4 to 6 days after vaccination. The CDR3 bases are TGTGCCAGCAGCTTGATAGCAGGGGGCGGCGGCACTGAAGCTTTCTTT. Amino acids: CASSLIAGGGGTEAFF.